This is a list of T cell receptor beta chains from one sample in a study of cytomegalovirus exposure and HLA in healthy donors. The method was immunoSEQ multiplex PCR; TCRdb's version includes in-frame clones alone and lacks a portion of them. The sample yields around 140,000 clones, more than 70% seen once. The material sequenced was PBMCs. The receptor source for this set is a woman aged 55-69 years in good health and CMV-seronegative. Each CDR3 is given with its conserved first and last residue. The D gene is left open where the match is weak. Rows give clone size only sometimes, using once, few, many, or a class for an expanded clone.

clone size	V gene	D gene	J gene	CDR3 DNA	CDR3 protein
NA	TRBV7-9	TRBD1	TRBJ1-1	TGTGCCAGCAGCTTGACAGGGCCCACCACTGAAGCTTTCTTT	CASSLTGPTTEAFF
NA	TRBV5-6	NA	TRBJ1-5	TGTGCCAGCAGGATGAGCAGGGCCAATCAGCCCCAGCATTTT	CASRMSRANQPQHF
NA	TRBV4-2	NA	TRBJ1-3	TGTGCCAGCAGCCTAACAGGGCTGAACGGAAACACCATATATTTT	CASSLTGLNGNTIYF
once	TRBV7-8	TRBD2	TRBJ2-7	TGTGCCAGCAGCTCTCTAGCGGGAGGGATCTACGAGCAGTACTTC	CASSSLAGGIYEQYF
few	TRBV27	TRBD1	TRBJ1-2	TGTGCCAGCAGTTTATCAGGGGGCAGGAGTGGCTACACCTTC	CASSLSGGRSGYTF
NA	TRBV5-8	TRBD2	TRBJ2-7	TGTGCCAGCACGCGACTAGCGGGAGATAATTACGAGCAGTACTTC	CASTRLAGDNYEQYF
once	TRBV7-8	NA	TRBJ1-5	TGTGCCAGCAGCTTCCAGGGGACCCTCAATCAGCCCCAGCATTTT	CASSFQGTLNQPQHF
NA	TRBV9	NA	TRBJ1-1	TGTGCCAGCAGCGTAGTATCAGGCCCGAACACTGAAGCTTTCTTT	CASSVVSGPNTEAFF
NA	TRBV19	NA	TRBJ2-7	TGTGCCAGTAGTATTACAGGTGGGGCGTACGAGCAGTACTTC	CASSITGGAYEQYF
NA	TRBV10-1	TRBD1	TRBJ1-1	TGCGCCAGCAGTGAGTCGAGTGGACAGGGGGGGACTGAAGCTTTCTTT	CASSESSGQGGTEAFF
NA	TRBV28	NA	TRBJ1-5	TGTGCCAGCAGTCGACAAAGCAATCAGCCCCAGCATTTT	CASSRQSNQPQHF
NA	TRBV4-1	TRBD1	TRBJ2-1	TGCGCCAGCAGCCAATTTGGGGACAGCACATACAATGAGCAGTTCTTC	CASSQFGDSTYNEQFF
NA	TRBV18	NA	TRBJ2-2	TGTGCCAGCTCACCATTAGACGGGGACACCGGGGAGCTGTTTTTT	CASSPLDGDTGELFF
NA	TRBV10-3	NA	TRBJ1-2	TGTGCCATCAGTGAGGCAGGGCCCTATGGCTACACCTTC	CAISEAGPYGYTF
few	TRBV18	TRBD2	TRBJ2-2	TGTGCCAGCTCAAGAGGGAGGGGCGACACCGGGGAGCTGTTTTTT	CASSRGRGDTGELFF
once	TRBV30	NA	TRBJ1-4	TGTGCCTGGACAGGTTTTGGTGAAAAACTGTTTTTT	CAWTGFGEKLFF
NA	TRBV19	NA	TRBJ2-1	TGTGCCAGTAGTATCCCGCAGTACAATGAGCAGTTCTTC	CASSIPQYNEQFF
NA	TRBV5-4	TRBD2	TRBJ2-1	TGTGCCAGCAGCTCACCAATGAGTGCGACGGGGGGCAATGAGCAGTTCTTC	CASSSPMSATGGNEQFF
NA	TRBV9	NA	TRBJ2-1	TGTGCCAGCAGCACCAGTAGCGGCGCGACCTACAATGAGCAGTTCTTC	CASSTSSGATYNEQFF
NA	TRBV5-4	NA	TRBJ2-5	TGTGCCAGCAGCTTGGCCAATGGGGAGGCCCAGTACTTC	CASSLANGEAQYF
few	TRBV5-1	TRBD2	TRBJ2-1	TGCGCCAGCAGCTTGTTGGCTAGCGGGGTTAGTGAGCAGTTCTTC	CASSLLASGVSEQFF
NA	TRBV2	NA	TRBJ2-7	TGTGCCAGCAGTGACTGGCCAGGGACCTACGAGCAGTACTTC	CASSDWPGTYEQYF
few	TRBV28	NA	TRBJ1-3	TGTGCCAGCAGTTTATGGGGGCCCTCTGGAAACACCATATATTTT	CASSLWGPSGNTIYF
few	TRBV21-1	NA	TRBJ2-4	TGTGCCAGCAGCATCGCGGCAGGGGGCTTAACCAAAAACATTCAGTACTTC	CASSIAAGGLTKNIQYF
once	TRBV11-2	TRBD2	TRBJ2-2	TGTGCCAGCAGCTTTTGGGGGGGCACCGGGGAGCTGTTTTTT	CASSFWGGTGELFF
NA	TRBV6-5	NA	TRBJ1-2	TGTGCCAGCAGTTACGTTGGCAACTATGGCTACACCTTC	CASSYVGNYGYTF
NA	TRBV5-5	NA	TRBJ2-7	TGTGCCAGCAGCTTGCAGGGGATGACCACCTACGAGCAGTACTTC	CASSLQGMTTYEQYF
NA	TRBV14	NA	TRBJ2-7	TGTGCCAGCAGCCTCCCCTGGGGGGGCCGGCAGTACTTC	CASSLPWGGRQYF
NA	TRBV7-2	TRBD1	TRBJ2-7	TGTGCCAGCAGCTCTGGGACAGGGGTTCGTGGCGAGCAGTACTTC	CASSSGTGVRGEQYF
NA	TRBV5-6	TRBD1	TRBJ1-3	TGTGCCAGCAGCGGCGACAGGGAACGAATCTCTGGAAACACCATATATTTT	CASSGDRERISGNTIYF
few	TRBV7-9	TRBD1	TRBJ1-2	TGTGCCAGCAGCGGGGCAGGGGGCGTTCATGGCTACACCTTC	CASSGAGGVHGYTF
NA	TRBV9	TRBD2	TRBJ2-2	TGTGCCAGCAGCGTAGATGGTAGCGGGGGGCCCCTGTACACCGGGGAGCTGTTTTTT	CASSVDGSGGPLYTGELFF
NA	TRBV5-1	TRBD2	TRBJ2-7	TGCGCCAGCAGCTTGGGGTGGGGACTAGCGGGACCATACGAGCAGTACTTC	CASSLGWGLAGPYEQYF
NA	TRBV6-1	TRBD1	TRBJ2-1	TGTGCCAGCAGTCGACAGGGGGTCGATGAGCAGTTCTTC	CASSRQGVDEQFF
NA	TRBV18	NA	TRBJ2-2	TGTGCCAGCTCACCACCAGAGAAGAGGGTCACCGGGGAGCTGTTTTTT	CASSPPEKRVTGELFF
NA	TRBV27	TRBD1	TRBJ1-5	TGTGCCAGCAGTCCCATAGGACAGGGGGCGGGTCAGCCCCAGCATTTT	CASSPIGQGAGQPQHF
NA	TRBV6-1	NA	TRBJ2-2	TGTGCCAGCAGTGCCCCCCCAGGCGGGGAACCCACCGTCGGGGAGCTGTTTTTT	CASSAPPGGEPTVGELFF
few	TRBV7-3	TRBD1	TRBJ2-5	TGTGCCAGCAGCCCCCAGGGGGCCCCAGAGACCCAGTACTTC	CASSPQGAPETQYF
NA	TRBV6-4	NA	TRBJ1-1	TGTGCCAGCGGGCAGGACAGCCGAGCTTTCTTT	CASGQDSRAFF
NA	TRBV5-1	TRBD2	TRBJ2-5	TGCGCCAGCAGCTTGGTGGTAGCGGGAGCACGGGAGACCCAGTACTTC	CASSLVVAGARETQYF
NA	TRBV18	TRBD2	TRBJ2-2	TGTGCCAGCTCACCACTAGCGGGCAACACCGGGGAGCTGTTTTTT	CASSPLAGNTGELFF
NA	TRBV11-2	TRBD2	TRBJ2-7	TGTGCCAGCAGCTCTAACCTGCTCGGGACTAGCGACTCCTACGAGCAGTACTTC	CASSSNLLGTSDSYEQYF
NA	TRBV5-4	NA	TRBJ1-2	TGTGCCAGCAGCTTGGTCGGGGTTACGGGCTATGGCTACACCTTC	CASSLVGVTGYGYTF
NA	TRBV18	TRBD1	TRBJ1-2	TGTGCCAGCTCACCACCGGGGTGGACAGGTGGGGCTAACTATGGCTACACCTTC	CASSPPGWTGGANYGYTF
once	TRBV18	TRBD1	TRBJ2-7	TGTGCCAGCTCACCACCGGTGACCACAGGGGTGGCCTACGAGCAGTACTTC	CASSPPVTTGVAYEQYF
NA	TRBV7-7	TRBD2	TRBJ2-3	TGTGCCAGCAGCTTAGGACTAGCGGGAGCAGATACGCAGTATTTT	CASSLGLAGADTQYF
NA	TRBV6-6	TRBD1	TRBJ1-1	TGTGCCAGCAGCTTACAGGGGGCTAGGAGGAACACTGAAGCTTTCTTT	CASSLQGARRNTEAFF
NA	TRBV2	TRBD1	TRBJ2-2	TGTGCCAGCAGTTACCGGGACAGGGGTGGCACCGGGGAGCTGTTCTTT	CASSYRDRGGTGELFF
NA	TRBV6-1	TRBD2	TRBJ2-1	TGTGCCAGCACCCCCGGGACTAGCGGGAGTGGTGAGCAGTTCTTC	CASTPGTSGSGEQFF
NA	TRBV23-1	NA	TRBJ1-1	TGCGCCAGCAGTCACCGGACACGGATGAACACTGAAGCTTTCTTT	CASSHRTRMNTEAFF
few	TRBV28	TRBD2	TRBJ2-1	TGTGCCAGCAGTTTACGGCGGACTAGCAATGAGCTTCTTTGGGGGGAGCAGTTCTTC	CASSLRRTSNELLWGEQFF
NA	TRBV6-5	NA	TRBJ1-5	TGTGCCAGCAGACGACGACAGGTGAGCAATCAGCCCCAGCATTTT	CASRRRQVSNQPQHF
NA	TRBV9	NA	TRBJ2-1	TGTGCCAGCAGCGTCTTGGCGGGGCCGGGGAATGAGCAGTTCTTC	CASSVLAGPGNEQFF
few	TRBV5-6	TRBD2	TRBJ2-1	TGTGCCAGCAGCTCGCCCACTAGCGGGGGGGCTTTTGAGCAGTTCTTC	CASSSPTSGGAFEQFF
few	TRBV27	NA	TRBJ1-4	TGTGCCAGCAGTGACTCAGGGGCAACTAATGAAAAACTGTTTTTT	CASSDSGATNEKLFF